The sequence of this T cell receptor (beta chain) was determined in a study of CD8 T cells in ankylosing spondylitis. Whole-study findings and limits: The study looked at matched synovial fluid samples from ankylosing spondylitis patients. Disease-linked clones were reported to be significantly enriched there. Among TCR beta sequences, a motif of under 10 highly homologous variants appeared characteristic of ankylosing spondylitis blood. Disease-associated clones were CD8+ and fairly uncommon in peripheral blood.

This clonotype was seen only a few times. What it recognizes is unknown. The germline CDR1 and CDR2 sequences are SGHDT and YYEEEE. There are 13 residues in the CDR3. V was clipped by 0 bases and J by 6 bases, with 7 bases between them. Libraries of TCR beta came from quantitative 5'-RACE with molecular barcodes. TCRdb redid the calling of the 5' RACE reads with MiXCR, one entry per CDR3 protein. The sample lists about 100,000 distinct CDR3 sequences, 24% occurring once. The clonotype was recovered from a male donor with ankylosing spondylitis. The specimen was synovial fluid, either unsorted or a sorted T cell fraction (not recorded which). This chain uses TRBV5-6 with TRBJ2-1, with D unresolved. The CDR3 reads CASSLVTGNEQFF. Written as DNA, the CDR3 is TGTGCCAGCAGCTTGGTTACCGGCAATGAGCAGTTCTTC.